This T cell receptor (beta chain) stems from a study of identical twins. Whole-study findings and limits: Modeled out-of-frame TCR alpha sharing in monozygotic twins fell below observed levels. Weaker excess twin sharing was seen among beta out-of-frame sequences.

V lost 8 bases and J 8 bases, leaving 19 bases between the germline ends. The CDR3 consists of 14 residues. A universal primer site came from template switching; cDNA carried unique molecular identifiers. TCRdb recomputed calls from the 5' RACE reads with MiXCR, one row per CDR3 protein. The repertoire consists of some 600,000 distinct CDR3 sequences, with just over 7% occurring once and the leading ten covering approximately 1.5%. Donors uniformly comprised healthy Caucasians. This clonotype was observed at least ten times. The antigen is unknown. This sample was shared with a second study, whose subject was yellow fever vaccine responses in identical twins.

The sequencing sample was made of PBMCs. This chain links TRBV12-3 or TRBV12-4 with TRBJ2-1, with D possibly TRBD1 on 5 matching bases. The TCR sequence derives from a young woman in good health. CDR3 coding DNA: TGTGCCAGCCGGCCCCAGACGACAGTCCATGAGCAGTTCTTC. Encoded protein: CASRPQTTVHEQFF.